This TCR beta chain was observed in a study of shared clonotypes between healthy human individuals. The assay was immunoSEQ multiplex PCR, and TCRdb's table has in-frame clones only and misses some. The table records 2 million or so clones, 85% to 95% of them present only once. Naive CD8 populations comprised CD45RO-negative cells positively selected for CCR7, excluding terminally differentiated effector memory CD45RA+ cells. The germline CDR1 and CDR2 sequences are LGHNA and YSLEER. V shed 0 bases and J shed 3 bases, with 11 bases lying between them. This CDR3 has 15 amino acids. This TCR derives from a young man in good health. The chain combines TRBV4-3 with TRBJ1-1; D unclear. The sequenced sample was naive CD8+ T cells sorted from blood. The CDR3 spells CASSQDRLRDTEAFF. CDR3 nucleotides: TGCGCCAGCAGCCAAGATCGACTTCGGGACACTGAAGCTTTCTTT.